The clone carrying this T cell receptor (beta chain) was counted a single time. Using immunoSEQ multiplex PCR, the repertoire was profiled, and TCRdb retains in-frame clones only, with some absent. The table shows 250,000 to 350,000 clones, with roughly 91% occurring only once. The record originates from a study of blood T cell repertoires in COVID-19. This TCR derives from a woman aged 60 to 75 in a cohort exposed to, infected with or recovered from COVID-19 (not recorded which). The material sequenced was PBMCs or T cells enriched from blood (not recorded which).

CDR3 sequence reads: CASSPRQGMGDGYTF. CDR3 nucleotide sequence: TGTGCCAGCAGCCCTCGACAGGGGATGGGGGATGGCTACACCTTC. V gene TRBV9 combines with J gene TRBJ1-2; 8 bases fit TRBD1. The CDR3 totals 15 residues. The trim removed 4 bases at V and 6 bases at J, leaving 11 bases unmatched. Germline assignment: CDR1 SGDLS and CDR2 YYNGEE.